This entry features one T cell receptor (beta chain) sequence. This sample is part of a study of blood T cell repertoires in COVID-19. In terms of age and location, participants ranged from about 18 to 89 years and lived in fewer than 30 US areas. CDR1 and CDR2 from the germline V gene are SGHTA and FQGTGA. V lost 3 bases and J lost 4; bases outside the gene matches: 6. CDR3 length: 17 residues. Sequencing used immunoSEQ multiplex PCR; TCRdb keeps in-frame clones, though not all of them. The table records under 200,000 clones, about 83% of them present only once. V usage is TRBV7-3 and J usage is TRBJ2-3; TRBD2 agrees at 14 bases. The sequence came from a middle-aged man with acute COVID-19. The sequenced material came from PBMCs or T cells enriched from blood (not recorded which). CDR3 nucleotides: TGTGCCAGCAGCTTGTCGGGACTAGCGGGAGTTTCAGATACGCAGTATTTT. Its translation: CASSLSGLAGVSDTQYF.